The rows below give T cell receptor beta chains drawn from one sample of a study of T cells in localized non-small cell lung cancer. The assay was immunoSEQ multiplex PCR, and TCRdb's table has in-frame clones only and misses some. Among roughly 15,000 clones, more than 80% were seen once, and the ten largest hold around 4.2%. Material: peripheral blood, obtained before any cancer treatment. The receptors stem from a woman aged 40-75 years with stage I lung adenocarcinoma. The CDR3 runs from the conserved cysteine through the conserved F or W. Each record gives: V gene, J gene, D gene, clone size, CDR3 DNA, CDR3 protein. A D gene is named only where the DNA matches it firmly. Where a row states a size, it is once, few, many or the class of an expanded clone; other rows omit it.

V gene: TRBV30; J gene: TRBJ1-1; D gene: -; clone size: -; CDR3 DNA: TGTGCCTGGACCCCTGGTGGAGGGGCCGCTTTCTTT; CDR3 protein: CAWTPGGGAAFF
V gene: TRBV5-1; J gene: TRBJ1-2; D gene: -; clone size: -; CDR3 DNA: TGCGCCAGCAGCTTGGCCTCACAGATCTATGGCTACACCTTC; CDR3 protein: CASSLASQIYGYTF
V gene: TRBV5-1; J gene: TRBJ1-4; D gene: -; clone size: -; CDR3 DNA: TGCGCCAGCAGCTTGGGAGGGGCGGGGGAAAAACTGTTTTTT; CDR3 protein: CASSLGGAGEKLFF
V gene: TRBV5-1; J gene: TRBJ2-2; D gene: TRBD2; clone size: -; CDR3 DNA: TGCGCCAGCAGCTTGTTGGCTAGCGGAACGAACACCGGGGAGCTGTTTTTT; CDR3 protein: CASSLLASGTNTGELFF
V gene: TRBV6-1; J gene: TRBJ1-4; D gene: -; clone size: -; CDR3 DNA: TGTGCCAGCAGTGATGAAAGTGGGAGTAATGAAAAACTGTTTTTT; CDR3 protein: CASSDESGSNEKLFF
V gene: TRBV30; J gene: TRBJ2-3; D gene: -; clone size: few; CDR3 DNA: TGTGCCTGGAGTGCAGGGATGAGCACAGATACGCAGTATTTT; CDR3 protein: CAWSAGMSTDTQYF
V gene: TRBV19; J gene: TRBJ1-1; D gene: TRBD1; clone size: once; CDR3 DNA: TGTGCCAGTAGTATGGACAGGGGCGTCACTGAAGCTTTCTTT; CDR3 protein: CASSMDRGVTEAFF
V gene: TRBV11-3; J gene: TRBJ2-1; D gene: TRBD2; clone size: -; CDR3 DNA: TGTGCCAGCAGCGCGCATCCCTCTGGCGGGGGGCCAGTCTCCTACAATGAGCAGTTCTTC; CDR3 protein: CASSAHPSGGGPVSYNEQFF
V gene: TRBV10-3; J gene: TRBJ2-3; D gene: TRBD2; clone size: -; CDR3 DNA: TGTGCCATCAGCCCTCGGGCGGGGGTCCCAGATACGCAGTATTTT; CDR3 protein: CAISPRAGVPDTQYF
V gene: TRBV25-1; J gene: TRBJ1-2; D gene: TRBD1; clone size: -; CDR3 DNA: TGTGCCAGCAGTGAATCCCGACAGGGCTATGGCTACACCTTC; CDR3 protein: CASSESRQGYGYTF
V gene: TRBV9; J gene: TRBJ1-3; D gene: -; clone size: -; CDR3 DNA: TGTGCCAGCAGCCCCTGGGGGGGATTGTCTGGAAACACCATATATTTT; CDR3 protein: CASSPWGGLSGNTIYF
V gene: TRBV6-1; J gene: TRBJ2-3; D gene: -; clone size: once; CDR3 DNA: TGTGCCAGCAGTGAACTCTTTCTAGACACAGATACGCAGTATTTT; CDR3 protein: CASSELFLDTDTQYF
V gene: TRBV5-1; J gene: TRBJ2-7; D gene: TRBD2; clone size: -; CDR3 DNA: TGCGCCAGCAGCTTGGTGCCTAGCGGGGGGGTCTCCTACGAGCAGTACTTC; CDR3 protein: CASSLVPSGGVSYEQYF
V gene: TRBV10-3; J gene: TRBJ2-5; D gene: -; clone size: -; CDR3 DNA: TGTGCCATCAGTGAGAGAAGGGACGGCGGGTCTAAAGAGACCCAGTACTTC; CDR3 protein: CAISERRDGGSKETQYF
V gene: TRBV5-6; J gene: TRBJ1-1; D gene: -; clone size: -; CDR3 DNA: TGTGCCAGCAGCACCCCGGGGGCGAACACTGAAGCTTTCTTT; CDR3 protein: CASSTPGANTEAFF
V gene: TRBV30; J gene: TRBJ1-6; D gene: -; clone size: few; CDR3 DNA: TGTGCCTGGAGTCTTGGTTATAATTCACCCCTCCACTTT; CDR3 protein: CAWSLGYNSPLHF
V gene: TRBV7-2; J gene: TRBJ2-1; D gene: TRBD2; clone size: -; CDR3 DNA: TGTGCCAGCAGCTTACCCGGGGGGGCGGGCAATGAGCAGTTCTTC; CDR3 protein: CASSLPGGAGNEQFF
V gene: TRBV11-1; J gene: TRBJ1-1; D gene: -; clone size: -; CDR3 DNA: TGTGCCAGCAGCTTAGAGAACAGGGTGAACACTGAAGCTTTCTTT; CDR3 protein: CASSLENRVNTEAFF
V gene: TRBV30; J gene: TRBJ1-3; D gene: -; clone size: -; CDR3 DNA: TGTGCCTGGAGTGGCGTCTCTGGAAACACCATATATTTT; CDR3 protein: CAWSGVSGNTIYF
V gene: TRBV7-2; J gene: TRBJ2-1; D gene: -; clone size: -; CDR3 DNA: TGTGCCAGCAGCTCAGGGGTCGGGGGGTACAATAAGCAGTTCTTC; CDR3 protein: CASSSGVGGYNKQFF
V gene: TRBV18; J gene: TRBJ2-2; D gene: TRBD1; clone size: -; CDR3 DNA: TGTGCCAGCTCACCAGCTTCGGCAGGGGGTACAACCGGGGAGCTGTTTTTT; CDR3 protein: CASSPASAGGTTGELFF
V gene: TRBV27; J gene: TRBJ2-1; D gene: -; clone size: -; CDR3 DNA: TGTGCCAGCAGTTTGGGGCCGCGGGGCAATGAGCAGTTCTTC; CDR3 protein: CASSLGPRGNEQFF
V gene: TRBV6-1; J gene: TRBJ2-1; D gene: -; clone size: -; CDR3 DNA: TGTGCCAGCAGTGGTCCCTCAGGGGATTCCTACAATGAGCAGTTCTTC; CDR3 protein: CASSGPSGDSYNEQFF
V gene: TRBV28; J gene: TRBJ1-2; D gene: -; clone size: -; CDR3 DNA: TGTGCCATTCCACGCGGGGGGGCGAACTATGGCTACACCTTC; CDR3 protein: CAIPRGGANYGYTF
V gene: TRBV10-3; J gene: TRBJ2-7; D gene: TRBD1; clone size: once; CDR3 DNA: TGTGCCATCACCAGGGACAGAACCTACGAGCAGTACTTC; CDR3 protein: CAITRDRTYEQYF
V gene: TRBV28; J gene: TRBJ2-7; D gene: TRBD2; clone size: few; CDR3 DNA: TGTGCCAGCAGCCCCAATTTCGGACTAGCGGGGGGGCCCCGTAGCTCCTACGAGCAGTACTTC; CDR3 protein: CASSPNFGLAGGPRSSYEQYF
V gene: TRBV9; J gene: TRBJ1-1; D gene: -; clone size: -; CDR3 DNA: TGTGCCAGCAGCGTAGCTGGCGGTTTGGCAGGAAAGGAGGCTTTCTTT; CDR3 protein: CASSVAGGLAGKEAFF
V gene: TRBV2; J gene: TRBJ1-2; D gene: -; clone size: few; CDR3 DNA: TGTGCCAGCAGTGAAGCCCAGAGCTATGGCTACACCTTC; CDR3 protein: CASSEAQSYGYTF
V gene: TRBV6-4; J gene: TRBJ2-7; D gene: TRBD2; clone size: -; CDR3 DNA: TGTGCCAGCAGACGCCTACTAACGCCCCCAAAAGCGGGGGGGCTAAACGAGCAGTACTTC; CDR3 protein: CASRRLLTPPKAGGLNEQYF
V gene: TRBV7-9; J gene: TRBJ2-7; D gene: TRBD1; clone size: -; CDR3 DNA: TGTGCCAGCAGCTTAATGAGACAGGGTCCCTACGAGCAGTACTTC; CDR3 protein: CASSLMRQGPYEQYF
V gene: TRBV18; J gene: TRBJ1-4; D gene: -; clone size: -; CDR3 DNA: TGTGCCAGCTCACCGGGCAGTGAAAAACTGTTTTTT; CDR3 protein: CASSPGSEKLFF